Listed here are 27 T cell receptor beta chains from one sample, sequenced in a study of control samples from healthy donors and cancer patients (dated by TCRdb to about 2020). Library creation used the immunoSEQ multiplex PCR assay. Imported from immuneACCESS, the table was reduced by TCRdb to in-frame sequences with V and J called. These copies leave out some clones; in studies compared against another copy, an unresolved V gene accounts for under half, and the cause of the remainder is not known. Here the sample has 150,000 to 200,000 clones; around 90% occur a single time. The ten largest clones take up approximately 12% of the sample. Sequencing was performed on blood. Every receptor here comes from a man aged 30 to 45 in good health.

The chain is built from TRBV6-5 and TRBJ2-1, with 7 bases matching TRBD2. This CDR3 region has 11 residues. The ends lost 11 bases at V and 8 bases at J; junction bases unmatched: 6. Germline V gene lookup returns CDR1 MNHEY and CDR2 SVGAGI. CDR3 in amino acids: CAGGGWDEQFF. CDR3 DNA: TGTGCCGGGGGGGGTTGGGATGAGCAGTTCTTC.

On this clone: One end of the junction is discordant with germline, which a read error may explain. The rearrangement links TRBV18 to TRBJ2-3; D call uncertain. The CDR3 is made up of 14 amino acids. CDR1 KGHSH and CDR2 LQKENI come from the germline V gene. CDR3 nucleotides: TGTGCCAGCTCCCCACTGGCCTCGACAGATACGCAGTATTTT. As protein: CASSPLASTDTQYF.

The chain recombines TRBV24-1 with TRBJ2-3; D is uncertain. This CDR3 has 13 amino acids. V lost 4 bases and J 4 bases, leaving 8 bases between the germline ends. Per the germline V gene, CDR1 is KGHDR and CDR2 is SFDVKD. CDR3 loop: CATSEGMADTQYF. CDR3 DNA: TGTGCCACCAGTGAAGGGATGGCAGATACGCAGTATTTT.

The CDR3 reads CASSLRPSGGEQYF. The CDR3 DNA sequence: TGTGCCAGCAGCTTAAGGCCATCAGGGGGGGAGCAGTACTTC. This chain links TRBV7-3 with TRBJ2-7, with TRBD1 as a possible D gene (7 bases). V was pared by 1 base and J by 7 bases, with 14 bases between. The CDR3 is 14 residues long. Germline-derived CDR1 and CDR2 are SGHTA and FQGTGA.

The V call is TRBV29-1, the J call TRBJ2-3, with D uncertain. Trimming removed 5 bases at V and 2 bases at J, with 8 bases between. CDR3 length equals 12 residues. Germline lookup yields CDR1 SQVTM and CDR2 ANQGSEA. CDR3 DNA sequence: TGCAGCGTTCGTCAGAACACAGATACGCAGTATTTT. As protein: CSVRQNTDTQYF.

The sample holds one count of this clone. This chain joins TRBV20-1 and TRBJ1-1; D is possibly TRBD1 (5 bases). This CDR3 region has 11 residues. Trimming removed 6 bases from V and 6 bases from J, with 11 bases in between. CDR1 is DFQATT, CDR2 SNEGSKA, per germline (reference sequence). The CDR3 sequence: CSAPRGAEAFF. DNA of the CDR3: TGCAGTGCCCCAAGGGGTGCTGAAGCTTTCTTT.

The CDR3 coding sequence is TGTGCCAGCTCACCCTTACAGGGGTTACGTGAAAAACTGTTTTTT. It translates to CASSPLQGLREKLFF. The gene calls are TRBV18 and TRBJ1-4; 7 bases are shared with TRBD1. Germline-derived CDR1 and CDR2 are KGHSH and LQKENI. CDR3 length: 15 amino acids. V shed 3 bases and J 7 bases; nucleotides not matched to a gene: 8.

CDR3 nucleotide sequence: TGTGCCATCAGTGACAACACCGGGGAGCTGTTTTTT. Amino acids: CAISDNTGELFF. The rearrangement uses TRBV10-3 and TRBJ2-2; no clear D gene. V was pared by 3 bases and J by 2 bases, with 1 base between. CDR3 length equals 12 residues. The V gene's germline CDR1 is ENHRY and CDR2 SYGVKD.

This chain uses TRBV24-1 with TRBJ2-5, with D unresolved. CDR1 and CDR2 (germline): KGHDR, SFDVKD. Between the trimmed V and J ends, which lost 9 bases and 6 bases, there was a span of 10 bases. This CDR3 comprises 11 residues. CDR3 nucleotide sequence: TGTGCCACCGCGCTTGGGAAGACCCAGTACTTC. Its protein product is CATALGKTQYF.

This chain links TRBV24-1 with TRBJ1-2; a possible D gene is TRBD1 (6 bases). With 6 bases removed from V and 1 base from J, the gap between germline ends came to 14 bases. This CDR3 comprises 15 residues. The V gene's germline CDR1 is KGHDR and CDR2 SFDVKD. The DNA of the CDR3 is TGTGCCACCAGTACCCCCAGGGGCGGTAACTATGGCTACACCTTC. Encoded protein: CATSTPRGGNYGYTF.

This clone has just one count. J is TRBJ1-2 and V is TRBV27, with D uncertain. V dropped 6 bases and J dropped 0 bases, with 8 bases sitting between them. The CDR3 has 13 residues. The germline V gene has CDR1 MNHEY and CDR2 SMNVEV (reference sequence). The CDR3 nucleotides are TGTGCCAGCAGCTTCGGTGCTAACTATGGCTACACCTTC. Its translation: CASSFGANYGYTF.

This clone was picked up many times. The chain combines TRBV21-1 with TRBJ1-5; the D call of TRBD1 is as the table states it, not checked on the DNA. TRBV21-1 is flagged as a pseudogene. The CDR3 totals 13 residues. The CDR3 loop reads CASSRTGGQPQHF. The CDR3 coding sequence is TGTGCCAGCAGCCGCACAGGGGGCCAGCCCCAGCATTTT.

The chain has TRBV23-1 and TRBJ2-3, with TRBD1 matching 10 bases. TRBV23-1 is identified as an open reading frame with a role that is uncertain. This CDR3 is 15 amino acids long. V dropped 3 bases and J dropped 4; count of bases not matched to a gene: 4. CDR3 amino acids: CASSQDRGGPDTQYF. The DNA for the CDR3 is TGCGCCAGCAGTCAGGACAGGGGGGGTCCAGATACGCAGTATTTT.

The V call is TRBV7-9, the J call TRBJ2-7; tentative D call: TRBD1 (6 bases). Trimming stripped 4 bases from V and 5 bases from J, with 12 bases between. The CDR3 length is 13 residues. Germline V gene data show CDR1 as SEHNR and CDR2 as FQNEAQ (reference sequence). The DNA for the CDR3 is TGTGCCAGCAGCTCCTCCCGGACAGACGAGCAGTACTTC. It specifies CASSSSRTDEQYF.

In this sample, this clone turned up a few times. The chain couples TRBV15 to TRBJ1-2; 7 bases align to TRBD1. V lost 4 bases, J lost 6 bases, and 8 bases stayed unmatched. Germline loops: CDR1 LNHNV, CDR2 YYDKDF (reference sequence). The CDR3 runs to 14 residues. CDR3 sequence: CATSTRLTGDGYTF. Here the CDR3 DNA reads TGTGCCACCAGCACCCGCTTAACAGGGGATGGCTACACCTTC.

The gene calls are TRBV11-2 and TRBJ1-5, with 9 nucleotides matching TRBD1. Germline V gene sequence: CDR1 SGHAT, CDR2 FQNNGV. The ends lost 1 base at V and 6 bases at J; junction bases unmatched: 10. The CDR3 covers 17 residues. The CDR3 loop is CASSLGRGTGGFQPQHF. CDR3 coding DNA: TGTGCCAGCAGCTTAGGGCGGGGAACAGGGGGCTTTCAGCCCCAGCATTTT.

V gene TRBV28 combines with J gene TRBJ1-4; no clear D gene. The ends were cut back, 6 bases at V and 0 bases at J, with 5 bases in the middle. CDR1 is MDHEN and CDR2 is SYDVKM in the germline V gene. The CDR3 is 13 residues long. CDR3: CASRSSTNEKLFF. In DNA form, the CDR3 reads TGTGCCAGCAGATCCTCAACTAATGAAAAACTGTTTTTT.

J is TRBJ2-7 and V is TRBV6-2 or TRBV6-3; D is unresolved. This CDR3 is 14 amino acids long. The germline V and J ends were trimmed by 0 bases and 9 bases, with 15 bases remaining between them. Germline CDR1 is MNHEY and CDR2 is SVGEGT. The CDR3 spells CASSYSPDTLGQYF. The DNA for the CDR3 is TGTGCCAGCAGTTACTCGCCCGACACTCTCGGGCAGTACTTC.

The chain uses TRBV6-1 and TRBJ1-5; no clear D gene. The CDR3 has 11 residues. The V gene's germline CDR1 is MNHNS and CDR2 SASEGT. The V and J ends lost 2 bases and 15 bases respectively, with 11 bases between them. CDR3 coding DNA: TGTGCCAGCAGTGAAAAAAAATTTACGCATTTT. The encoded protein is CASSEKKFTHF.

The chain combines TRBV7-2 with TRBJ1-4, with D tentatively TRBD1 (6 bases). V was cut by 1 base and J by 3 bases, with 9 bases left in between. This CDR3 comprises 15 residues. Germline V gene data show CDR1 as SGHTA and CDR2 as FQGNSA. The CDR3 loop is CASSLGGASNEKLFF. The CDR3, as DNA: TGTGCCAGCAGCTTAGGGGGGGCTTCTAATGAAAAACTGTTTTTT.

This chain connects TRBV15 to TRBJ1-6; weak D call: TRBD1 (5 bases). Germline assignment: CDR1 LNHNV and CDR2 YYDKDF (reference sequence). This CDR3 comprises 15 residues. Trimming stripped 2 bases from V and 10 bases from J, with 15 bases between. The CDR3 DNA reads TGTGCCACCAGCAGAAGCCGGGACCTGGGATCACCCCTCCACTTT. Encoded protein: CATSRSRDLGSPLHF.

The chain combines TRBV24-1 with TRBJ1-5, with D possibly matching TRBD1 (6 bases). V was shortened by 3 bases and J by 11 bases, with 13 bases between the two germline ends. The CDR3 sequence is 13 residues long. Germline loops: CDR1 KGHDR, CDR2 SFDVKD. In nucleotides, the CDR3 is TGTGCCACCAGTGATAAAGCAAGGGGGGCCCAGCATTTT. Protein sequence: CATSDKARGAQHF.

This clone came up a few times. This chain uses TRBV15 with TRBJ2-2, with D tentatively TRBD2 (7 bases). Germline-derived CDR1 and CDR2 are LNHNV and YYDKDF (reference sequence). The CDR3 is 16 residues long. V was pared by 0 bases and J by 7 bases, with 15 bases between. CDR3 region: CATSRDNTGRVGELFF. In nucleotides, the CDR3 is TGTGCCACCAGCAGAGATAACACAGGGAGGGTCGGGGAGCTGTTTTTT.

The chain couples TRBV28 to TRBJ1-5; 8 positions match TRBD1. The CDR3 sequence is 15 residues long. Unmatched junction bases numbered 6, after V lost 2 bases and J lost 6 bases. Germline V lookup: CDR1 MDHEN, CDR2 SYDVKM. The chain's CDR3 is CASSLTTGGTQPQHF. In DNA form, the CDR3 reads TGTGCCAGCAGTTTAACCACAGGGGGGACTCAGCCCCAGCATTTT.

The genes are TRBV2 and TRBJ2-2, with 13 bases lining up with TRBD2. Germline V lookup: CDR1 SNHLY, CDR2 FYNNEI. This CDR3 contains 15 residues. Trimming took 6 bases from V and 7 from J; bases not matched to a gene: 5. CDR3 in amino acids: CASSTSGGEIGELFF. The DNA for the CDR3 is TGTGCCAGCAGCACTAGCGGGGGGGAGATCGGGGAGCTGTTTTTT.

This rearrangement joins TRBV5-6 to TRBJ2-1, with TRBD2 matching over 8 bases. The CDR3 covers 17 residues. Germline-derived CDR1 and CDR2 are SGHDT and YYEEEE. Germline trimming cut 2 bases from V and 0 bases from J; bases unmatched to any gene: 7. The CDR3 DNA reads as TGTGCCAGCAGCTTACTAGCGGTTACTAGCTCCTACAATGAGCAGTTCTTC. This codes for CASSLLAVTSSYNEQFF.

This clone was counted only a few times. The chain is built from TRBV4-1 and TRBJ1-5; D is possibly TRBD1 (5 bases). Per germline, CDR1 MGHRA and CDR2 YSYEKL. The CDR3 extends over 13 amino acids. Trimming cost V 3 bases and J 5 bases, with 8 bases left between them. CDR3 bases: TGCGCCAGCAGCCATGGGGGGTATCAGCCCCAGCATTTT. Translated, it gives CASSHGGYQPQHF.